Listed here are 27 T cell receptor beta chains from one sample, sequenced in a study of cytomegalovirus exposure and HLA in healthy donors (dated by TCRdb to between 2016 and 2019). Library preparation was by the immunoSEQ multiplex PCR assay. TCRdb limited this immuneACCESS table to in-frame rearrangements with V and J called. A share of clones is missing; checked studies link under half to unresolved V genes, and the rest is unexplained. The sample table shows fewer than 75,000 clones, and 94% are seen once. The ten largest make up approximately 2% of the sample. Sequencing was carried out using PBMCs. The receptors stem from a woman aged 18-29 years in good health and CMV-seropositive.

The genes are TRBV5-4 and TRBJ2-2; 15 positions agree with TRBD2. The CDR3 runs 17 residues. The V gene end was trimmed by 4 bases and the J gene end by 4 bases; junction bases not matched to a gene: 5. Per the germline V gene, CDR1 is SGHNT and CDR2 is YYREEE (reference sequence). DNA of the CDR3: TGTGCCAGCAGCATGGGACTAGCGGGAGGAGGCACCGGGGAGCTGTTTTTT. As protein: CASSMGLAGGGTGELFF.

V gene TRBV5-6 combines with J gene TRBJ1-1; possibly TRBD1 for D (6 bases). Germline V CDR1 and CDR2: SGHDT, YYEEEE. CDR3 size: 16 residues. V lost 4 bases and J 0 bases, leaving 16 bases between the germline ends. The CDR3 protein is CASSAGDRLMNTEAFF. The DNA of the CDR3 is TGTGCCAGCAGCGCAGGAGACAGGTTAATGAACACTGAAGCTTTCTTT. The variable domain in full, with the rest retrieved from reference TRBV5-6 and TRBJ1-1, is DAGVTQSPTHLIKTRGQQVTLRCSPKSGHDTVSWYQQALGQGPQFIFQYYEEEERQRGNFPDRFSGHQFPNYSSELNVNALLLGDSALYLCASSAGDRLMNTEAFFGQGTRLTVV.

This chain uses TRBV27 with TRBJ2-5; 7 bases agree with TRBD1. This CDR3 has 12 amino acids. Unmatched junction bases numbered 5, after V lost 7 bases and J lost 6 bases. Germline V gene sequence: CDR1 MNHEY, CDR2 SMNVEV (reference sequence). CDR3 in DNA: TGTGCCAGCATTGACAGGGAAAAGACCCAGTACTTC. Protein sequence: CASIDREKTQYF.

V gene TRBV27 combines with J gene TRBJ1-1; a possible D gene is TRBD1 (5 bases). The CDR3 has 14 residues. V lost 7 bases to trimming and J lost 1 base, with 13 bases between them. CDR1 and CDR2 from the germline V gene are MNHEY and SMNVEV (reference sequence). CDR3 DNA sequence: TGTGCCAGCAAAATAGGGGCTGGGAACACTGAAGCTTTCTTT. Protein sequence: CASKIGAGNTEAFF.

The chain employs TRBV30 and TRBJ2-7, with TRBD1 matching 9 bases. The germline V gene has CDR1 GTSNPN and CDR2 SVGIG (reference sequence). V trimming: 3 bases; J trimming: 2 bases; junction bases outside the gene matches: 11. The CDR3 covers 16 residues. The CDR3 bases are TGTGCCTGGAGGCCCCGCCCGGGACAGGGTCCCTACGAGCAGTACTTC. Residues: CAWRPRPGQGPYEQYF.

This chain joins TRBV30 and TRBJ2-1; tentatively, D is TRBD2 (6 bases). Germline assignment: CDR1 GTSNPN and CDR2 SVGIG (reference sequence). The V end was cut by 2 bases, the J end by 5 bases, with 13 bases between. The CDR3 is 14 residues long. The CDR3 DNA is TGTGCCTGGAGTTCCGGGACTGTAGACAATGAGCAGTTCTTC. Translating it yields CAWSSGTVDNEQFF. The whole variable domain, filled in from reference TRBV30 and TRBJ2-1, reads SQTIHQWPATLVQPVGSPLSLECTVEGTSNPNLYWYRQAAGRGLQLLFYSVGIGQISSEVPQNLSASRPQDRQFILSSKKLLLSDSGFYLCAWSSGTVDNEQFFGPGTRLTVL.

This sequence joins TRBV10-3 and TRBJ2-6; weak D call: TRBD1 (5 bases). This CDR3 has 19 amino acids. Trimming removed 3 bases from V and 0 bases from J, with 18 bases in between. Germline V gene sequence: CDR1 ENHRY, CDR2 SYGVKD. DNA for the CDR3: TGTGCCATCAGTGACGGAACAGGTGAATCCCACTCTGGGGCCAACGTCCTGACTTTC. Translated: CAISDGTGESHSGANVLTF.

The chain couples TRBV9 to TRBJ2-2; 8 bases match TRBD1. The J segment lost 4 bases and the V segment lost 4 bases, leaving 3 bases of the junction unmatched. The CDR3 is 14 amino acids. Per the germline V gene, CDR1 is SGDLS and CDR2 is YYNGEE. The CDR3 region has the DNA TGTGCCAGCAGCCTGGGACAGGCCACCGGGGAGCTGTTTTTT. This sequence encodes CASSLGQATGELFF.

This sequence joins TRBV13 and TRBJ2-1, with D hard to call. The CDR3 has 16 residues. CDR1 is PRHDT and CDR2 is FYEKMQ in the germline V gene (reference sequence). Between the trimmed V and J ends, which lost 1 base and 0 bases, there was a span of 10 bases. CDR3 sequence reads: CASSLVAESSYNEQFF. CDR3 DNA sequence: TGTGCCAGCAGCTTAGTGGCGGAGAGCTCCTACAATGAGCAGTTCTTC.

This rearrangement joins TRBV6-4 to TRBJ2-5; D is possibly TRBD1 (5 bases). Germline CDR1 is MRHNA and CDR2 is SNTAGT. This CDR3 has 15 residues. V lost 6 bases to trimming and J lost 1 base, with 15 bases between them. For the CDR3, the DNA is TGTGCCAGCAGCCCCTCAGGGTTACCCCAAGAGACCCAGTACTTC. Its protein is CASSPSGLPQETQYF.

This chain uses TRBV6-5 with TRBJ2-1; perhaps TRBD2 as D (5 bases). The CDR3 runs to 12 residues. The germline V and J ends were trimmed by 8 bases and 6 bases, with 11 bases remaining between them. Germline loops: CDR1 MNHEY, CDR2 SVGAGI. DNA for the CDR3: TGTGCCAGCCGGGGATTCGGCAATGAGCAGTTCTTC. This sequence encodes CASRGFGNEQFF.

The genes are TRBV27 and TRBJ2-2, with TRBD2 as a possible D gene (6 bases). This CDR3 has 15 amino acids. V lost 6 bases and J lost 1, with 12 bases in between. Germline V gene lookup returns CDR1 MNHEY and CDR2 SMNVEV (reference sequence). The CDR3 loop reads CASSLRSGNTGELFF. CDR3 bases: TGTGCCAGCAGCCTACGTAGCGGGAACACCGGGGAGCTGTTTTTT.

CDR3 sequence reads: CASTPGWYGYTF. Written as DNA, the CDR3 is TGTGCCAGTACCCCGGGTTGGTATGGCTACACCTTC. This chain uses TRBV19 with TRBJ1-2; no clear D gene. Germline V lookup: CDR1 LNHDA, CDR2 SQIVND (reference sequence). The CDR3 covers 12 residues. Trimming cost V 7 bases and J 5 bases, with 11 bases left between them.

The rearrangement joins TRBV11-3 to TRBJ1-2; 7 bases fit TRBD1. The CDR3 is made up of 15 amino acids. Trimming removed 5 bases from V and 2 bases from J; junction bases left unmatched: 8. Germline V gene sequence: CDR1 SGHNT, CDR2 YENEEA. CDR3 sequence (DNA): TGTGCCAGCAGCACAGGACAGGAGACGAACTATGGCTACACCTTC. This gives the protein CASSTGQETNYGYTF.

CDR3 sequence: CASSLVEGSYGYTF. The CDR3, as DNA: TGTGCCAGCAGCTTGGTCGAGGGCTCCTATGGCTACACCTTC. The rearrangement joins TRBV5-5 to TRBJ1-2; the D is unclear. The CDR3 has 14 residues. Deletions cut 0 bases from V and 4 bases from J, with 10 bases between. Germline V gene data show CDR1 as SGHKS and CDR2 as YYEKEE (reference sequence).

The chain joins TRBV30 to TRBJ1-2, with no clear D. Trimming cost V 3 bases and J 8 bases, with 13 bases left between them. CDR3 length equals 12 residues. Germline V gives CDR1 GTSNPN, CDR2 SVGIG (reference sequence). The CDR3 DNA reads TGTGCCTGGAGAGGTACGGTGCGGGGCTACACCTTC. Its protein is CAWRGTVRGYTF.

J is TRBJ1-5 and V is TRBV6-1; the D gene is possibly TRBD1 (6 bases). The CDR3 is 16 amino acids. CDR1 is MNHNS and CDR2 is SASEGT in the germline V gene. Deletions cut 2 bases from V and 5 bases from J, with 16 bases between. The CDR3 sequence is CASSELIGTSDQPQHF. In DNA, the CDR3 is TGTGCCAGCAGTGAATTAATCGGGACATCTGATCAGCCCCAGCATTTT.

The chain has TRBV5-6 and TRBJ2-5; 7 bases fit TRBD2. The V and J ends lost 3 bases and 4 bases, in that order; junction bases with no gene match: 3. The CDR3 is 13 amino acids. Looked up from germline, CDR1 is SGHDT and CDR2 is YYEEEE. CDR3: CASSSGLRETQYF. CDR3 coding DNA: TGTGCCAGCAGCTCGGGACTACGAGAGACCCAGTACTTC.

This chain joins TRBV5-6 and TRBJ2-5; 7 bases align to TRBD2. This CDR3 has 16 amino acids. V lost 2 bases to trimming and J lost 4 bases; unmatched junction nucleotides: 11. Germline CDR1 reads SGHDT; CDR2 reads YYEEEE. The CDR3 sequence is CASSFPQGGMVETQYF. The CDR3 DNA sequence: TGTGCCAGCAGCTTTCCCCAGGGAGGGATGGTAGAGACCCAGTACTTC.

The chain couples TRBV7-9 to TRBJ2-7, with a possible D match to TRBD1 (6 bases). From germline, CDR1 is SEHNR and CDR2 FQNEAQ (reference sequence). Trimming left V 1 base short and J 2 bases short, with 9 bases between. CDR3 length: 14 amino acids. CDR3 amino acids: CASSLVRGTYEQYF. The CDR3 DNA reads TGTGCCAGCAGCTTAGTCAGGGGAACCTACGAGCAGTACTTC.

The genes are TRBV6-5 and TRBJ2-2, with 8 bases fitting TRBD2. Losses at the gene ends were 0 bases for V and 1 base for J; bases not matched to a gene: 1. Per germline, CDR1 MNHEY and CDR2 SVGAGI. This CDR3 is 16 amino acids long. The CDR3 loop is CASSYSLAGNTGELFF. The CDR3 DNA sequence: TGTGCCAGCAGTTACTCTCTAGCGGGGAACACCGGGGAGCTGTTTTTT.

This chain uses TRBV7-2 with TRBJ2-5, with 8 bases matching TRBD2. Germline CDR1 and CDR2: SGHTA and FQGNSA. This CDR3 contains 15 residues. J was trimmed by 3 bases and V by 1 base; bases with no gene match: 4. For the CDR3, the DNA is TGTGCCAGCAGCTTAGACGGGAGGGCCAAAGAGACCCAGTACTTC. Encoded protein: CASSLDGRAKETQYF.

This chain uses TRBV13 with TRBJ2-5, with 9 bases lining up with TRBD2. J was trimmed by 5 bases and V by 5 bases; bases with no gene match: 9. The CDR3 extends over 15 amino acids. Germline CDR1 PRHDT, CDR2 FYEKMQ (reference sequence). This CDR3 reads CASSPISGRRETQYF. The CDR3 DNA reads as TGTGCCAGCAGCCCTATTAGCGGGAGACGGGAGACCCAGTACTTC.

The rearrangement uses TRBV14 and TRBJ2-7; 11 bases align to TRBD2. This CDR3 is 16 amino acids long. CDR1 and CDR2 from the germline V gene are SGHDN and FVKESK. V dropped 2 bases and J dropped 4; count of bases not matched to a gene: 7. In nucleotides, the CDR3 is TGTGCCAGCAGCCAACGCTCGACTAGCGGGGCTTACGAGCAGTACTTC. Translated, it gives CASSQRSTSGAYEQYF.

This rearrangement joins TRBV28 to TRBJ2-7; tentative D call: TRBD1 (5 bases). V lost 5 bases, J lost 3 bases, and 5 bases lay in between. Germline V CDR1 and CDR2: MDHEN, SYDVKM. The CDR3 spans 11 residues. This chain's CDR3 is CASSGHYEQYF. The CDR3 nucleotides are TGTGCCAGCAGTGGACACTACGAGCAGTACTTC.

This chain links TRBV5-4 with TRBJ1-4, with 12 nucleotides matching TRBD1. The CDR3 runs 17 residues. Trimming removed 4 bases from V and 7 bases from J; junction bases left unmatched: 11. Looked up from germline, CDR1 is SGHNT and CDR2 is YYREEE (reference sequence). In DNA, the CDR3 is TGTGCCAGCAGCCCGGGGGACAGGGGGCCCGCTGGTGAAAAACTGTTTTTT. It specifies CASSPGDRGPAGEKLFF.

The genes are TRBV5-4 and TRBJ1-1, with TRBD1 identical over 8 bases. Germline lookup yields CDR1 SGHNT and CDR2 YYREEE (reference sequence). This CDR3 is 15 amino acids long. Trimming cost V 4 bases and J 0 bases; bases outside gene matches: 5. The CDR3 loop reads CASSPGQGMNTEAFF. The CDR3 DNA follows: TGTGCCAGCAGCCCCGGACAGGGTATGAACACTGAAGCTTTCTTT.